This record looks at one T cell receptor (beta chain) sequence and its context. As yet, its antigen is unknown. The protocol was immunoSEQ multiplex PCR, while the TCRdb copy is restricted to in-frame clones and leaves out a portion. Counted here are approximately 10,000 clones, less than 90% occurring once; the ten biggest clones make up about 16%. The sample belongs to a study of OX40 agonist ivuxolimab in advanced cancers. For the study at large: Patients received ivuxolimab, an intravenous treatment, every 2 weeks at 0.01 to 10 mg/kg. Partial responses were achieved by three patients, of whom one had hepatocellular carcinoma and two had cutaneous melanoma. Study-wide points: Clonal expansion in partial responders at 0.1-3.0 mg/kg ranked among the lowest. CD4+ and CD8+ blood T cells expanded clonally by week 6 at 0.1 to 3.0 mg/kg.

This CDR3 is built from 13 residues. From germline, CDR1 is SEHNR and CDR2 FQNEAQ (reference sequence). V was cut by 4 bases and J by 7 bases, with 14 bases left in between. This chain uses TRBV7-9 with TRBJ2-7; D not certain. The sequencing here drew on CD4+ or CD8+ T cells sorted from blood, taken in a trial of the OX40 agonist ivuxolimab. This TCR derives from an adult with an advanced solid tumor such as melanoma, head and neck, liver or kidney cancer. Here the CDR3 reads CASSSEGPMEQYF. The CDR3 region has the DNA TGTGCCAGCAGCTCCGAAGGACCGATGGAGCAGTACTTC.